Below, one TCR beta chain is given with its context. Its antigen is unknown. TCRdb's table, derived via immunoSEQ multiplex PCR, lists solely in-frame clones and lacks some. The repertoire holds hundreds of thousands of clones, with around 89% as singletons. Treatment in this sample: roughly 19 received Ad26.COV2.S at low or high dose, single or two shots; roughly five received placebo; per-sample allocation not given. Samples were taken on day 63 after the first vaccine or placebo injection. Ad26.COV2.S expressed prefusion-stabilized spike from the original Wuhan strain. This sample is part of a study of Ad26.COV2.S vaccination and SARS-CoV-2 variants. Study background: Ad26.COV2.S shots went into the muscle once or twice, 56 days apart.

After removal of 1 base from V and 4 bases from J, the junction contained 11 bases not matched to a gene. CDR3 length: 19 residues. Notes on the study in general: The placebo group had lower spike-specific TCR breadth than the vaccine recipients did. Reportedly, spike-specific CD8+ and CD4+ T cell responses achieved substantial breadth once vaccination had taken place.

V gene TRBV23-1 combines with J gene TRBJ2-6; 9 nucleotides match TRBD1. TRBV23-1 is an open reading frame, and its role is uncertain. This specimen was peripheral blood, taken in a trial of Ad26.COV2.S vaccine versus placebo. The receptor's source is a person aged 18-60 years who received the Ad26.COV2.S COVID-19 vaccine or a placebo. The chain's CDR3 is CASSQYPGQGSAGANVLTF. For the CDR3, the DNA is TGCGCCAGCAGTCAATACCCGGGACAGGGCTCCGCCGGGGCCAACGTCCTGACTTTC.